The entry below describes one TCR beta chain. This clonotype was detected many times. Its antigen specificity is not known. Base-call qualities are not available, and no considerably larger clone is one nucleotide away. V and J are truncated by 1 base and 3 bases respectively, leaving an intervening sequence of 9 bases. Via the germline V gene, CDR1 is SGHVS and CDR2 FNYEAQ. Measured from the cysteine to the phenylalanine, the CDR3 is 14 residues long. Only CDR3 DNA remains: 42 bases, in frame from the first base. This entry belongs to a study of early T cells in non-severe SARS-CoV-2 infection (dated by TCRdb to about 2021). In the study overall: Bulk RNA from unsorted whole blood was used for TCR sequencing, so alpha and beta chains could not be paired.

Libraries were constructed by 5' RACE. TCRdb names NextSeq 500 as the instrument used. To correct for sequencing error and PCR bias, the TCR library protocol tagged individual cDNA molecules with unique molecular identifiers. Both TCR alpha and beta chains were sequenced, and tight co-correlation was observed between alpha and beta sequence abundances in each sample. As for the authors' bioinformatics: Decombinator V4 was used to perform V gene, J gene and CDR3 annotation of TCR sequences. Expanded TCRs were defined as changing significantly between any two time points under a Poisson model with p below 0.0001. TCR abundances were normalised to the total number of TCRs sequenced in each sample and reported as counts per million. MAIT TCRs were defined by TRAV1-2 paired with TRAJ12, TRAJ20 or TRAJ33, and iNKT TCRs by TRAV10 paired with TRAJ18. VDJdb, accessed 1 November 2021, was searched for CMV, EBV and SARS-CoV-2 annotated TCRs, excluding TCRs annotated for multiple antigens. TCRdb took the public reads, trimmed them with fastp at Q25, ran MiXCR for clone calling and kept in-frame beta chains. Rows are unified per CDR3 protein, each entry keeping the most common DNA and genes. The V and J calls reflect TCRdb's pipeline rather than the authors' work. The table for this sample lists tens of thousands of distinct CDR3 sequences; 7.5% to 9.5% of them were counted only once. The ten largest clonotypes hold about 4% of the sample.

Set within a cohort of healthcare workers in London, UK, this nested case-control study involved weekly PCR testing of nasopharyngeal swabs along with blood sampling. Healthcare workers were enrolled in the week of the UK lockdown, from 23 to 31 March 2020, and were followed every week for up to roughly 15 weeks. Beyond this particular receptor, the publication reports: Matching against VDJdb was skewed toward anti-spike CD8 responses, likely underestimated virus-specific expansions, and missed private and CD4 specificities.

In this chain, TRBV7-6 is recombined with TRBJ1-1, with the D gene not clear enough to name. Sequenced: whole blood. This sequence was found in an adult who was a healthcare worker with PCR-confirmed SARS-CoV-2 infection or an uninfected control (not recorded which). The sequenced DNA: TGTGCCAGCAGCTTAGATAGGTTGGACACTGAAGCTTTCTTT. It translates as CASSLDRLDTEAFF.